Given below is one T cell receptor beta chain in context. Its antigen is not identified. Produced via immunoSEQ multiplex PCR; TCRdb's table is partial and in-frame only. The sample carries 77,000 or so clones, 75% to 90% recorded once. After removal of 4 bases from V and 4 bases from J, the junction contained 7 bases not matched to a gene. The CDR3 runs to 16 residues. CDR1 is MNHEY and CDR2 is SVGEGT in the germline V gene. This entry comes from a study of T cell responses to AZD1222 COVID-19 vaccine. Study results and caveats: Reports say nearly half of spike-specific TCRs go after unmutated variant regions. In all cases, repertoires were sampled only after the peak T cell response. Seropositive status at baseline applied to only five to seven AZD1222 recipients. Donors were chiefly white British, with a greater number of females, and clonal diversity was perhaps underestimated.

The rearrangement uses TRBV6-2 or TRBV6-3 and TRBJ2-3; 11 nucleotides match TRBD2. The receptor was isolated from an adult in good health. Material: peripheral blood, obtained on day 0 of AZD1222 vaccination. In nucleotides, the CDR3 is TGTGCCAGCAGTTTGGGATCACTAGCGGGAGCAGATACGCAGTATTTT. It translates to CASSLGSLAGADTQYF.